What follows describes a single T cell receptor (beta chain). What it binds is not known. A universal primer site came from template switching; cDNA carried unique molecular identifiers. TCRdb re-analysed the 5' RACE reads in MiXCR, keeping a single row per CDR3 protein. Seen here are fewer than 650,000 distinct CDR3 sequences, roughly 9.5% observed once, and the top ten hold around 3.1%. The CDR3 loop spans 13 amino acids. From germline, CDR1 is MNHNS and CDR2 SASEGT. V lost 6 bases and J 4 bases, leaving 10 bases between the germline ends. The entry originates in a study of identical twins. The study's findings and limits: Modeled out-of-frame TCR alpha sharing in monozygotic twins fell below observed levels. Cross-sectional statistics underpinned the conclusions; the same donors were not followed.

Separately, the same data were catalogued under a study of yellow fever vaccine responses in identical twins.

The receptor's source is a woman aged 18 to 35 in good health. The chain couples TRBV6-1 to TRBJ2-1; D is possibly TRBD2 (5 bases). The sample taken for sequencing was PBMCs. The CDR3 DNA sequence: TGTGCCAGCAGATCGGGAACTTACAATGAGCAGTTCTTC. Translation gives CASRSGTYNEQFF.